This T cell receptor (beta chain) is drawn from a study of T cells in Graves' hyperthyroidism and ophthalmopathy. Amplification yielded TCR beta CDR3 regions, with RNA transcripts as the source. The TCR CDR3 first-round RT-PCR relied on the HTBI primer set. TCRdb redid the calling of the multiplex PCR reads with MiXCR, one entry per CDR3 protein. The table has 380,000 or so distinct CDR3 sequences, about 18% seen once; the top ten hold 3% to 4.5%. The CDR3 loop spans 15 amino acids. V lost 1 base and J 7 bases, leaving 14 bases between the germline ends. Germline V gives CDR1 LNHNV, CDR2 YYDKDF (reference sequence).

The chain couples TRBV15 to TRBJ1-5; possible D gene TRBD1, 5 bases. This TCR was recovered from a woman aged 18 to 35 with Graves' hyperthyroidism. Sequencing input: blood. CDR3 bases: TGTGCCACCAGCAGAGCTACAGGTGAAGGACAGCCCCAGCATTTT. This codes for CATSRATGEGQPQHF.